The rows below give T cell receptor beta chains drawn from one sample of a study of T-cell reconstitution after alpha-beta-depleted transplantation in children. TCRdb fed the PCR reads into MiXCR, producing one record per CDR3 protein. The sample consists of some 190,000 distinct CDR3 sequences, roughly 11% of them appearing once. Here the sequenced sample was PBMCs, taken before TCRalphabeta/CD19-depleted stem cell transplant. The receptors stem from a boy aged 2 to 9 with acute myeloid leukemia, due to receive a stem cell transplant. Both conserved end residues are part of each CDR3. D genes are given only for firm matches. The size entry is marked missing in some rows and otherwise reads once, few, many or a size class.

CDR3aa: CASSLTGGPEYEQYF
CDR3nt: TGTGCCAGCAGCTTAACGGGAGGGCCTGAGTACGAGCAGTACTTC
d_gene: TRBD2
abundance: many
j_gene: TRBJ2-7
v_gene: TRBV7-3

CDR3aa: CATGGTGELFF
CDR3nt: TGTGCCACAGGGGGCACCGGGGAGCTGTTTTTT
d_gene: TRBD1
abundance: many
j_gene: TRBJ2-2
v_gene: TRBV12-3/TRBV12-4

CDR3aa: CASSLEGRPNTEAFF
CDR3nt: TGTGCCAGCAGCTTGGAGGGCAGACCGAACACTGAAGCTTTCTTT
d_gene: .
abundance: .
j_gene: TRBJ1-1
v_gene: TRBV5-6

CDR3aa: CATAPINDLYQPQHF
CDR3nt: TGTGCCACCGCCCCGATTAACGATCTCTATCAGCCCCAGCATTTT
d_gene: .
abundance: .
j_gene: TRBJ1-5
v_gene: TRBV7-6

CDR3aa: CASSAGTGLTNEKLFF
CDR3nt: TGTGCCAGCAGCGCCGGGACAGGCCTAACTAATGAAAAACTGTTTTTT
d_gene: TRBD1
abundance: many
j_gene: TRBJ1-4
v_gene: TRBV9

CDR3aa: CSAGSGRASYNEQFF
CDR3nt: TGCAGCGCTGGGAGCGGGAGGGCCTCCTACAATGAGCAGTTCTTC
d_gene: TRBD2
abundance: many
j_gene: TRBJ2-1
v_gene: TRBV29-1

CDR3aa: CASSLAQQGATAEAFF
CDR3nt: TGTGCCAGCAGCTTAGCTCAACAGGGGGCTACGGCTGAAGCTTTCTTT
d_gene: TRBD1
abundance: many
j_gene: TRBJ1-1
v_gene: TRBV7-9

CDR3aa: CATSRDRTGHSGANVLTF
CDR3nt: TGTGCCACCAGCAGAGATCGGACAGGGCATTCCGGGGCCAACGTCCTGACTTTC
d_gene: TRBD1
abundance: many
j_gene: TRBJ2-6
v_gene: TRBV15

CDR3aa: CSAKGGNQPQHF
CDR3nt: TGCAGTGCTAAGGGGGGCAATCAGCCCCAGCATTTT
d_gene: .
abundance: .
j_gene: TRBJ1-5
v_gene: TRBV20-1

CDR3aa: CASITSGYNEQFF
CDR3nt: TGTGCCAGCATCACTTCCGGATACAATGAGCAGTTCTTC
d_gene: .
abundance: few
j_gene: TRBJ2-1
v_gene: TRBV7-9

CDR3aa: CSALSSQALYNEQFF
CDR3nt: TGCAGCGCCCTGAGCAGCCAGGCCCTTTACAATGAGCAGTTCTTC
d_gene: .
abundance: many
j_gene: TRBJ2-1
v_gene: TRBV29-1

CDR3aa: CSARRQALYGYTF
CDR3nt: TGCAGTGCTAGAAGACAGGCCCTCTATGGCTACACCTTC
d_gene: .
abundance: many
j_gene: TRBJ1-2
v_gene: TRBV20-1

CDR3aa: CASSQAMGQNQETQYF
CDR3nt: TGTGCCAGCAGCCAAGCGATGGGACAGAACCAAGAGACCCAGTACTTC
d_gene: TRBD1
abundance: many
j_gene: TRBJ2-5
v_gene: TRBV3-1

CDR3aa: CASSQEAGTFNQPQHF
CDR3nt: TGTGCCAGCAGCCAAGAAGCGGGGACCTTCAATCAGCCCCAGCATTTT
d_gene: .
abundance: many
j_gene: TRBJ1-5
v_gene: TRBV4-2

CDR3aa: CASSPPGGPTYNEQFF
CDR3nt: TGTGCCAGCAGCCCACCGGGGGGTCCTACCTACAATGAGCAGTTCTTC
d_gene: TRBD2
abundance: many
j_gene: TRBJ2-1
v_gene: TRBV11-2

CDR3aa: CASSPEPGQGYEQYF
CDR3nt: TGTGCCAGCAGCCCCGAACCGGGACAGGGATACGAGCAGTACTTC
d_gene: TRBD1
abundance: many
j_gene: TRBJ2-7
v_gene: TRBV7-8

CDR3aa: CASSLSLGALGETQYF
CDR3nt: TGTGCCAGCAGCTTAAGTCTGGGAGCTTTAGGGGAGACCCAGTACTTC
d_gene: .
abundance: many
j_gene: TRBJ2-5
v_gene: TRBV7-3

CDR3aa: CASSLLGTNYGYTF
CDR3nt: TGTGCCAGCAGTTTACTAGGGACTAACTATGGCTACACCTTC
d_gene: .
abundance: many
j_gene: TRBJ1-2
v_gene: TRBV27

CDR3aa: CASSQNRGVRANYGYTF
CDR3nt: TGTGCCAGCAGCCAAAACAGGGGGGTACGAGCTAACTATGGCTACACCTTC
d_gene: TRBD1
abundance: .
j_gene: TRBJ1-2
v_gene: TRBV6-1

CDR3aa: CASSLLTTYEQYF
CDR3nt: TGCGCCAGCAGCTTGCTTACCACGTACGAGCAGTACTTC
d_gene: .
abundance: many
j_gene: TRBJ2-7
v_gene: TRBV5-1

CDR3aa: CASRRLNVQFF
CDR3nt: TGTGCCAGCAGACGGTTGAACGTGCAGTTCTTC
d_gene: .
abundance: .
j_gene: TRBJ2-1
v_gene: TRBV28

CDR3aa: CASSSTTRSNTGELFF
CDR3nt: TGTGCCAGCAGTTCAACGACTAGATCTAACACCGGGGAGCTGTTTTTT
d_gene: .
abundance: many
j_gene: TRBJ2-2
v_gene: TRBV28

CDR3aa: CASSDRTADSPLHF
CDR3nt: TGTGCCAGCAGCGACCGGACAGCGGATTCACCCCTCCACTTT
d_gene: .
abundance: many
j_gene: TRBJ1-6
v_gene: TRBV5-6

CDR3aa: CASSLVSSLVGAYNEQFF
CDR3nt: TGTGCCAGCAGCTTAGTTAGTTCCCTAGTAGGCGCCTACAATGAGCAGTTCTTC
d_gene: .
abundance: many
j_gene: TRBJ2-1
v_gene: TRBV11-2

CDR3aa: CASSSRDVYEQFF
CDR3nt: TGTGCCAGCAGCTCCAGGGACGTGTATGAGCAGTTCTTC
d_gene: .
abundance: many
j_gene: TRBJ2-1
v_gene: TRBV7-9

CDR3aa: CASSYLDADSGNTIYF
CDR3nt: TGTGCCAGCAGCTATTTGGACGCCGACTCTGGAAACACCATATATTTT
d_gene: .
abundance: many
j_gene: TRBJ1-3
v_gene: TRBV6-5

CDR3aa: CASSLYGGRPSGNTIYF
CDR3nt: TGTGCCAGCAGTTTATACGGGGGGAGACCCTCTGGAAACACCATATATTTT
d_gene: .
abundance: many
j_gene: TRBJ1-3
v_gene: TRBV12-3/TRBV12-4

CDR3aa: CASSFPIGLAGGYNEQFF
CDR3nt: TGTGCCAGCAGCTTCCCCATCGGGCTAGCGGGAGGGTACAATGAGCAGTTCTTC
d_gene: TRBD2
abundance: many
j_gene: TRBJ2-1
v_gene: TRBV5-5

CDR3aa: CSATSGQGTTEAFF
CDR3nt: TGCAGTGCAACCTCGGGGCAGGGAACCACTGAAGCTTTCTTT
d_gene: .
abundance: many
j_gene: TRBJ1-1
v_gene: TRBV20-1

CDR3aa: CASSLGLAGAAGANVLTF
CDR3nt: TGTGCCAGCAGCTTGGGACTAGCGGGAGCCGCTGGGGCCAACGTCCTGACTTTC
d_gene: TRBD2
abundance: many
j_gene: TRBJ2-6
v_gene: TRBV11-2

CDR3aa: CASSLGVSGDTGELFF
CDR3nt: TGCGCCAGCAGCTTGGGTGTATCGGGGGACACCGGGGAGCTGTTTTTT
d_gene: .
abundance: many
j_gene: TRBJ2-2
v_gene: TRBV5-1

CDR3aa: CASSLGKNTEAFF
CDR3nt: TGTGCCAGCAGCTTGGGCAAGAACACTGAAGCTTTCTTT
d_gene: .
abundance: many
j_gene: TRBJ1-1
v_gene: TRBV7-3

CDR3aa: CASSTAYNEQFF
CDR3nt: TGTGCCAGCAGCACAGCCTACAATGAGCAGTTCTTC
d_gene: .
abundance: .
j_gene: TRBJ2-1
v_gene: TRBV6-5

CDR3aa: CASSPAAVLTYNEQFF
CDR3nt: TGTGCCAGCAGCCCCGCGGCAGTTCTCACGTACAATGAGCAGTTCTTC
d_gene: .
abundance: many
j_gene: TRBJ2-1
v_gene: TRBV7-2

CDR3aa: CATSGPEGRGNEQFF
CDR3nt: TGTGCCACCAGTGGACCGGAGGGGCGAGGGAATGAGCAGTTCTTC
d_gene: .
abundance: many
j_gene: TRBJ2-1
v_gene: TRBV24-1

CDR3aa: CSPNRGAGEAFF
CDR3nt: TGCAGTCCAAACAGGGGGGCGGGGGAAGCTTTCTTT
d_gene: TRBD1
abundance: many
j_gene: TRBJ1-1
v_gene: TRBV20-1

CDR3aa: CASSQDLNPFVGSGANVLTF
CDR3nt: TGCGCCAGCAGCCAAGATCTCAACCCTTTTGTAGGCTCTGGGGCCAACGTCCTGACTTTC
d_gene: .
abundance: many
j_gene: TRBJ2-6
v_gene: TRBV4-1

CDR3aa: CAISEANQPQHF
CDR3nt: TGTGCCATCAGTGAGGCTAATCAGCCCCAGCATTTT
d_gene: .
abundance: many
j_gene: TRBJ1-5
v_gene: TRBV10-3

CDR3aa: CASSPTHRGPDTQYF
CDR3nt: TGTGCCAGCAGTCCAACGCACAGGGGACCAGATACGCAGTATTTT
d_gene: TRBD1
abundance: .
j_gene: TRBJ2-3
v_gene: TRBV5-6

CDR3aa: CASSLAQGAGEQFF
CDR3nt: TGCGCCAGCAGCTTGGCGCAGGGCGCGGGTGAGCAGTTCTTC
d_gene: .
abundance: many
j_gene: TRBJ2-1
v_gene: TRBV5-1

CDR3aa: CASSFNRVYEQYF
CDR3nt: TGCGCCAGCAGCTTTAACAGGGTCTACGAGCAGTACTTC
d_gene: .
abundance: many
j_gene: TRBJ2-7
v_gene: TRBV5-1

CDR3aa: CASRDSGGYTF
CDR3nt: TGCGCCAGCAGAGACAGCGGTGGCTACACCTTC
d_gene: .
abundance: many
j_gene: TRBJ1-2
v_gene: TRBV5-1